This T cell receptor beta chain appears in the sequencing data of a study of blood T cells in healthy people across ages. Using a J-beta primer mix together with a sample-barcoded 5' primer, a second PCR was run for about 6 to 12 cycles. Each TCR beta cDNA got a 12-nucleotide random molecular identifier. Each CDR3 protein is one row after TCRdb ran MiXCR on the 5' RACE reads. This repertoire shows about 650,000 distinct CDR3 sequences, about a third found once; its top ten account for 15% to 17%. This clonotype was counted a few times. The target antigen is unknown. Trimming removed 4 bases from V and 1 base from J, with 10 bases in between. Germline assignment: CDR1 SQVTM and CDR2 ANQGSEA. The CDR3 is made up of 13 amino acids. General observations from the study: In older individuals, TCR beta diversity per million T cells was lower, falling roughly linearly with age. Reliance upon unsorted PBMCs precluded definitive naive versus antigen-experienced comparison. Compared with aged donors, long-lived donors showed fewer expanded clones, suggesting selection.

The sequenced sample was blood. The chain links TRBV29-1 to TRBJ1-1; D is undetermined. The sequence derives from a woman of 80 years or more in good health. The DNA of the CDR3 is TGCAGCGTTGGTAGGGATGAGAACACTGAAGCTTTCTTT. It specifies CSVGRDENTEAFF.